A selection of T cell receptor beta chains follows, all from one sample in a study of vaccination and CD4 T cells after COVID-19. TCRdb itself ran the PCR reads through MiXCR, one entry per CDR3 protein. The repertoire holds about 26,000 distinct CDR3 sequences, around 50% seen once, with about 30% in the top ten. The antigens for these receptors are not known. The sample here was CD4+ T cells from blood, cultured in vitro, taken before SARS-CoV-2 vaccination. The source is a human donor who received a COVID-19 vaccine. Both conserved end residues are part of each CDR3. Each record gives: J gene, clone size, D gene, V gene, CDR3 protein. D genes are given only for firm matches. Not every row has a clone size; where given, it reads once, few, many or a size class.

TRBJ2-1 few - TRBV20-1 CSADLSAIFYNEQFF
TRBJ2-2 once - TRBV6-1 CAIQGLGELFF
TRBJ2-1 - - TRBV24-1 CATNRGALGNEQFF
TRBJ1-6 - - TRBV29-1 CSVADMGSPLHF
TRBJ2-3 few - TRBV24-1 CATGGSSTDTQYF
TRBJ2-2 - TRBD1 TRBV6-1 CASSERDRGTGELFF
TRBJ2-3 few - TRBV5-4 CATVGGGTDTQYF
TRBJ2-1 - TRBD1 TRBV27 CASSRQTGGLNNEQFF
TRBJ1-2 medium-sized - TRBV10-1 CASMQNLDSLEAFYGYTF
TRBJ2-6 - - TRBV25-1 CASSEYGANVLTF
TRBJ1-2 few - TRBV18 CASSPQGGDYGYTF
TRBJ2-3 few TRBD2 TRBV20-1 CSAPTGTRFVGLRDTQYF
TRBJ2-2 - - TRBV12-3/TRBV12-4 CASSLAGAPNTGELFF